This record covers a single T cell receptor beta chain. Study processing details: For nucleated cells, counts were estimated from reference gene primer amplification. Profiled with immunoSEQ multiplex PCR; TCRdb holds only in-frame clones, not every one. V and J calls and clone size are copied from that table; D and trimming were computed from the DNA. The repertoire consists of approximately 240,000 clones, with 83% occurring once and the leading ten covering around 5.5%. The sample originates from a study of blood T cell repertoires in COVID-19. Across the study: The United States, Italy and Spain provided the acute and convalescent COVID-19 samples. T cells, B-cell-depleted T cells, or PBMCs provided the cDNA or gDNA that served as material.

The germline V gene encodes CDR1 ENHRY and CDR2 SYGVKD. The CDR3 spans 12 residues. Between the trimmed V and J ends, which lost 2 bases and 5 bases, there was a span of 6 bases. V and J are TRBV10-3 and TRBJ2-5; unclear D gene. The sample taken for sequencing was peripheral blood. This clonotype was sampled from a human donor in a cohort sampled during active COVID-19. CDR3 DNA sequence: TGTGCCATCAGTGAGATTATGGAGACCCAGTACTTC. Protein: CAISEIMETQYF.